The clone carrying this T cell receptor (beta chain) came up many times. Its specificity is not known. The library tagged each cDNA molecule with unique molecular identifiers. Via MiXCR, TCRdb re-called the RACE reads, giving one row per CDR3 protein. The table records just over 350,000 distinct CDR3 sequences, about 6% of them present only once. Germline V gene lookup returns CDR1 MRHNA and CDR2 SNTAGT. The CDR3 is 15 residues long. The germline V and J ends were trimmed by 0 bases and 10 bases, with 13 bases remaining between them. Time point indicated: patch test 2, 6 weeks after DPC sensitization. The treatment was: therapeutic diphenylcyclopropenone sensitization with weekly scalp DPC. This sample is drawn from a study of human T cells and chemical hapten exposure. For the study at large: The study enrolled mostly female patients with alopecia areata, totalis or universalis. Variability of per-sample TCR yields stemmed mainly from small differences in pooled library volume. Overall study findings and caveats: Expanded TCRs created a significantly greater count of big CDR3 similarity clusters than controls did.

V gene TRBV6-4 combines with J gene TRBJ1-6; a possible D gene is TRBD1 (5 bases). This TCR was recovered from a woman under 30 with alopecia areata. Some clones in this sample may be carry-over from other donors' samples. The specimen was whole blood, collected in connection with sensitization to the hapten diphenylcyclopropenone (DPC). CDR3 region: CASSDSPTVRSPLHF. The CDR3 coding sequence is TGTGCCAGCAGTGACTCCCCGACAGTACGATCACCCCTCCACTTT.